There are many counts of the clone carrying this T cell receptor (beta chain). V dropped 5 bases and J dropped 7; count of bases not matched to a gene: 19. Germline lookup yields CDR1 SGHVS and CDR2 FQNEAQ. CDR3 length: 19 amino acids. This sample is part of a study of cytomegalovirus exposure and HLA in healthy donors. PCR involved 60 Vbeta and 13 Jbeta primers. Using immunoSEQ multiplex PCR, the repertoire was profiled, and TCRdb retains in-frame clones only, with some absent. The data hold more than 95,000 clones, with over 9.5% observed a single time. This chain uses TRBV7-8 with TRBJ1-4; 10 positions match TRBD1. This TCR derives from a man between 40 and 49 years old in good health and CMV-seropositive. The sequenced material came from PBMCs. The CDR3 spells CASSPPRRTGGKETEKLFF. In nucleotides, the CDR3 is TGTGCCAGCAGCCCGCCTAGGCGGACAGGGGGGAAAGAGACTGAAAAACTGTTTTTT.